The present entry profiles one T cell receptor (beta chain) with its context. This clonotype was observed many times. Its antigen is not yet known. Base qualities are not at hand, and no much larger clone is one base apart. TCR beta CDR3 regions were amplified from RNA transcripts. For the first round of RT-PCR on the TCR CDR3, the HTBI primer set was used together with the Qiagen OneStep RT-PCR kit. The libraries were constructed in a second round of multiplex PCR and then size-selected and purified. The libraries were sequenced on an Illumina HiSeq2000 using paired-end 100 bp reads. The original pipeline was this. SOAPnuke was used to process the raw data, with reads discarded if the reads contained adapters or uncalled bases, had a mean Phred below 15, or lacked an exact constant-primer or identifier match. COPE v1.2.5 was used to merge the high-quality paired reads, and each unique nucleotide sequence was defined as a clonotype. MiTCR v1.1 was used to align the clonotypes against IMGT TRBV, TRBD and TRBJ reference segments. Analysis was restricted to V-J combinations with a frequency above 0.0001, which covered roughly 99% of repertoires. The TCS score was defined as the ratio of F50 (clonal expansion) to E x V (chaos), calculated using BLOSUM62-based TCRdist between CDR3 peptides within each V-J. Welch's t-statistics and random forest reduced several hundred V-J features to 13, which were used in a naive Bayes classifier (R e1071). The similarity between thyroid and blood repertoires was quantified using the Morisita-Horn index. The public reads were reprocessed in TCRdb via fastp at Q25 and MiXCR, keeping in-frame beta chains. Identical CDR3 protein sequences are pooled into one entry, listed with their most common genes and DNA. TCRdb, rather than the study authors, made the V and J calls. This sample lists 450,000 to 700,000 distinct CDR3 sequences; 46% were detected once. The ten largest clones take up roughly 19% of the sample.

Patients with uncontrolled infections, other autoimmune diseases, pregnancy or lactation were excluded. Diagnoses relied on clinical symptoms, serum thyroxine and TRAb, thyroid ultrasound and orbital computed tomography. Trizol reagent was used to extract total RNA, and RNA quality was then checked on an Agilent 2100 Bioanalyzer. These data belong to a study of T cells in Graves' hyperthyroidism and ophthalmopathy (dated by TCRdb to between 2018 and 2021). Turning to the overall study: To identify distinguishing TCR V-J signatures, a discovery cohort of some 99 patients was used, comprising 43 with Graves' ophthalmopathy and some 60 with stable Graves' hyperthyroidism. Whether ophthalmopathy could be predicted prospectively was tested in an independent validation cohort made up of roughly 19 hyperthyroidism patients plus 17 patients who later progressed to ophthalmopathy. The 80 to 100 discovery patients were randomly divided into training and test sets at a 7:3 ratio. In addition, the study compared T-cell repertoires in thyroid tissue and in blood from roughly 6 Graves' hyperthyroidism patients. After sampling, hyperthyroidism patients received methimazole starting at 30 mg daily, and ophthalmopathy patients received high-dose intravenous methylprednisolone. According to the paper, TCR Vbeta CDR3 sequencing was carried out on over 130 peripheral blood samples, which came from under 50 ophthalmopathy, around 74 hyperthyroidism and roughly 17 progressor patients.

The paper's findings and limits, for the study overall: Most expanded thyroid clonotypes (frequency above 0.001) were also detected in blood, a finding suggesting that blood repertoires may reflect thyroid immune responses. Sample size was not statistically predetermined, and investigators were not blinded to group allocation. In cross-validation, a model built on a 13 V-J signature told ophthalmopathy apart from stable hyperthyroidism with approximately 90% sensitivity and roughly 81% specificity, and in testing the same model reached 80%/75%. In validation, the model predicted progression to ophthalmopathy a median of approximately 6.6 months before onset, with about 71% sensitivity and roughly 73% specificity.

V is reduced by 1 base and J by 5 bases, leaving a spacing of 11 bases between them. Inclusive of the bounding cysteine and phenylalanine, the CDR3 is 13 residues long. Just CDR3 DNA is preserved here, 39 bases in frame from base 1. The germline V gene specifies SQVTM as CDR1 and ANQGSEA as CDR2. The material sequenced was peripheral blood or thyroid tissue (not recorded which). This clonotype was obtained from an adult woman with Graves' disease, either hyperthyroidism or ophthalmopathy (not recorded which). The V gene is TRBV29-1 and the J gene is TRBJ1-1, with the D gene not confidently named. The CDR3 reads as follows: CSVEAQAWTEAFF. Here is the DNA: TGCAGCGTTGAAGCTCAGGCGTGGACTGAAGCTTTCTTT.